This T cell receptor (beta chain) was found in a study of blood T cell repertoires in COVID-19. Study-level information: Researchers got acute and convalescent COVID-19 samples from the United States, Italy and Spain.

Per the study methods: Amplifying reference gene primers gave estimates of nucleated cell counts. Profiled with immunoSEQ multiplex PCR; TCRdb holds only in-frame clones, not every one. The D gene and trimming were derived from the DNA, and the V and J assignments and clone size from that table. The table records about 60,000 clones, about 80% of them present only once. There are 14 residues in the CDR3. Sequencing was done on a sample of peripheral blood. The TCR sequence derives from a human donor in a cohort sampled during active COVID-19. This sequence joins TRBV21-1 and TRBJ1-2. TRBV21-1 is deemed a pseudogene. The CDR3 DNA is TGTGCCAGCAGCAAAGGACTGGCTTTCTATGGCTACACCTTC. It is translated as CASSKGLAFYGYTF.